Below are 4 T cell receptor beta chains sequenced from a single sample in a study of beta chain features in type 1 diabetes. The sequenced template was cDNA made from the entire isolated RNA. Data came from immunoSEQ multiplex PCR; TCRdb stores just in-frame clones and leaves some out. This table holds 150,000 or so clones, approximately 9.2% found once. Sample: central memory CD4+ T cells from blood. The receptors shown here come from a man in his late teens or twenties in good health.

CDR3 DNA: TGTGCCAGCAGCCGACATTATAGCGGGTCGGTCACAGATACGCAGTATTTT. Translation: CASSRHYSGSVTDTQYF. The chain recombines TRBV7-2 with TRBJ2-3, with TRBD2 identical over 7 bases. The V and J ends lost 5 bases and 2 bases, in that order; junction bases with no gene match: 13. The germline gives CDR1 SGHTA, CDR2 FQGNSA. The length of the CDR3 is 17 residues.

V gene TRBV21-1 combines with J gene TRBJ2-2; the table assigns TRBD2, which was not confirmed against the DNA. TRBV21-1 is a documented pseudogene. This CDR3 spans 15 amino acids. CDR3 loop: CASISGGADTGELFF. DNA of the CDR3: TGTGCCAGCATTAGCGGGGGGGCGGACACCGGGGAGCTGTTTTTT.

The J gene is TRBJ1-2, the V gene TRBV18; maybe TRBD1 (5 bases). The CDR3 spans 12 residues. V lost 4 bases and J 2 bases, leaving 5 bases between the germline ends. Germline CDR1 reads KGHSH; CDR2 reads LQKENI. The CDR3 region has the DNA TGTGCCAGCTCACAGGGGAACTATGGCTACACCTTC. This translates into CASSQGNYGYTF.

CDR3 region: CASSRQEYYEQYF. As DNA, the CDR3 is TGTGCCAGCAGTCGACAGGAATACTACGAGCAGTACTTC. The gene calls are TRBV6-6 and TRBJ2-7; tentative D call: TRBD1 (6 bases). The CDR3 extends over 13 amino acids. Germline CDR1 MNHNY, CDR2 SVGAGI (reference sequence). Trimming stripped 5 bases from V and 3 bases from J, with 11 bases between.